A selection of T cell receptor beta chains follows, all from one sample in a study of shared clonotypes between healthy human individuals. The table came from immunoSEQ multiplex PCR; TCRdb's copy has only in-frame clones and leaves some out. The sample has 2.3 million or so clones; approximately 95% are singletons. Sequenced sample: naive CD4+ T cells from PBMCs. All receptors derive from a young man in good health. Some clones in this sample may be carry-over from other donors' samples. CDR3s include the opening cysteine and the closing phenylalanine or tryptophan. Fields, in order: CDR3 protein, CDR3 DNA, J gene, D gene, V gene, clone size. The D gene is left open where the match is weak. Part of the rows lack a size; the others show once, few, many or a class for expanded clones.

CDR3 protein: CASSETHGQGLHEQYF; CDR3 DNA: TGCGCCAGCAGTGAGACCCACGGACAGGGTTTGCACGAGCAGTACTTC; J gene: TRBJ2-7; D gene: TRBD1; V gene: TRBV10-1; clone size: once
CDR3 protein: CASSDGPGYEQFF; CDR3 DNA: TGTGCCAGCAGTGACGGTCCTGGGTATGAGCAGTTCTTC; J gene: TRBJ2-1; D gene: .; V gene: TRBV6-4; clone size: .
CDR3 protein: CASSAQTSGRPDTQYF; CDR3 DNA: TGTGCCAGCAGCGCGCAGACTAGCGGGAGACCAGATACGCAGTATTTT; J gene: TRBJ2-3; D gene: TRBD2; V gene: TRBV13; clone size: .
CDR3 protein: CASSGGQGRSGANVLTF; CDR3 DNA: TGTGCCAGCAGTGGGGGACAGGGACGCTCTGGGGCCAACGTCCTGACTTTC; J gene: TRBJ2-6; D gene: TRBD1; V gene: TRBV2; clone size: .
CDR3 protein: CASSESGLAGTDTQYF; CDR3 DNA: TGTGCCAGCAGTGAATCGGGACTAGCAGGGACAGATACGCAGTATTTT; J gene: TRBJ2-3; D gene: TRBD2; V gene: TRBV25-1; clone size: .
CDR3 protein: CASSFSGSYNEQFF; CDR3 DNA: TGTGCCAGCAGCTTTAGTGGCTCCTACAATGAGCAGTTCTTC; J gene: TRBJ2-1; D gene: .; V gene: TRBV5-4; clone size: .
CDR3 protein: CASSLRGINEKLFF; CDR3 DNA: TGTGCCAGCAGCTTGCGGGGTATTAATGAAAAACTGTTTTTT; J gene: TRBJ1-4; D gene: .; V gene: TRBV5-6; clone size: .
CDR3 protein: CASSPRLRQDGYTF; CDR3 DNA: TGTGCCAGCAGTCCAAGACTTAGACAAGATGGCTACACCTTC; J gene: TRBJ1-2; D gene: .; V gene: TRBV28; clone size: .
CDR3 protein: CASSQEYGVIKPQHF; CDR3 DNA: TGCGCCAGCAGCCAAGAGTACGGGGTAATCAAGCCCCAGCATTTT; J gene: TRBJ1-5; D gene: .; V gene: TRBV4-3; clone size: .
CDR3 protein: CASSQETGENPNNEQYF; CDR3 DNA: TGCGCCAGCAGCCAAGAGACAGGGGAGAATCCCAATAACGAGCAGTACTTC; J gene: TRBJ2-7; D gene: TRBD1; V gene: TRBV4-1; clone size: .
CDR3 protein: CATSRPPKNAWEETQYF; CDR3 DNA: TGTGCCACCAGCAGACCCCCTAAGAATGCTTGGGAAGAGACCCAGTACTTC; J gene: TRBJ2-5; D gene: .; V gene: TRBV15; clone size: .
CDR3 protein: CASSPRGQGASYNEQFF; CDR3 DNA: TGTGCCAGCAGCCCGAGGGGTCAGGGGGCTTCCTACAATGAGCAGTTCTTC; J gene: TRBJ2-1; D gene: TRBD1; V gene: TRBV7-9; clone size: .
CDR3 protein: CASSADPAGNQPQHF; CDR3 DNA: TGTGCCAGCAGCGCTGACCCGGCGGGCAATCAGCCCCAGCATTTT; J gene: TRBJ1-5; D gene: .; V gene: TRBV5-5; clone size: .
CDR3 protein: CASSPQAQHNQPQHF; CDR3 DNA: TGTGCCAGTAGCCCTCAGGCACAGCACAATCAGCCCCAGCATTTT; J gene: TRBJ1-5; D gene: .; V gene: TRBV19; clone size: .
CDR3 protein: CASSSAGETQYF; CDR3 DNA: TGTGCCAGCTCATCGGCGGGGGAGACCCAGTACTTC; J gene: TRBJ2-5; D gene: .; V gene: TRBV18; clone size: .
CDR3 protein: CASSPPANYGYTF; CDR3 DNA: TGTGCCAGCAGCCCCCCGGCTAACTATGGCTACACCTTC; J gene: TRBJ1-2; D gene: .; V gene: TRBV9; clone size: few
CDR3 protein: CSARGSQPQHF; CDR3 DNA: TGCAGTGCTAGAGGTAGTCAGCCCCAGCATTTT; J gene: TRBJ1-5; D gene: .; V gene: TRBV20-1; clone size: .
CDR3 protein: CAISPAVAGTPYEQYF; CDR3 DNA: TGTGCCATCAGCCCGGCGGTAGCGGGAACCCCCTACGAGCAGTACTTC; J gene: TRBJ2-7; D gene: TRBD2; V gene: TRBV10-3; clone size: .
CDR3 protein: CASSLGGNSYEQYF; CDR3 DNA: TGTGCCAGCAGCTTGGGGGGGAATTCCTACGAGCAGTACTTC; J gene: TRBJ2-7; D gene: .; V gene: TRBV5-4; clone size: once
CDR3 protein: CSVEEPASYGYTF; CDR3 DNA: TGCAGCGTTGAAGAACCGGCTTCCTATGGCTACACCTTC; J gene: TRBJ1-2; D gene: .; V gene: TRBV29-1; clone size: .
CDR3 protein: CASSLGGRGSHEQYF; CDR3 DNA: TGCGCCAGCAGCTTGGGAGGCAGGGGGTCCCACGAGCAGTACTTC; J gene: TRBJ2-7; D gene: TRBD1; V gene: TRBV5-1; clone size: .
CDR3 protein: CASSRTGAGNTIYF; CDR3 DNA: TGTGCCAGCTCACGGACAGGGGCTGGAAACACCATATATTTT; J gene: TRBJ1-3; D gene: TRBD1; V gene: TRBV18; clone size: .
CDR3 protein: CASSSNTGAVNTEAFF; CDR3 DNA: TGTGCCAGCAGTTCAAATACAGGGGCCGTGAACACTGAAGCTTTCTTT; J gene: TRBJ1-1; D gene: TRBD1; V gene: TRBV28; clone size: .
CDR3 protein: CASSLGGFVQETQYF; CDR3 DNA: TGCGCCAGCAGCTTGGGGGGATTTGTCCAAGAGACCCAGTACTTC; J gene: TRBJ2-5; D gene: .; V gene: TRBV5-1; clone size: .
CDR3 protein: CASSPESDTQYF; CDR3 DNA: TGTGCCAGCAGCCCCGAGTCGGATACGCAGTATTTT; J gene: TRBJ2-3; D gene: .; V gene: TRBV28; clone size: .
CDR3 protein: CASSSHLGTGGSKQETQYF; CDR3 DNA: TGTGCCAGCAGCAGCCACCTAGGGACCGGAGGCTCAAAACAAGAGACCCAGTACTTC; J gene: TRBJ2-5; D gene: .; V gene: TRBV21-1; clone size: .
CDR3 protein: CASRGTGSGELFF; CDR3 DNA: TGTGCCAGCAGGGGCACCGGGTCCGGGGAGCTGTTTTTT; J gene: TRBJ2-2; D gene: .; V gene: TRBV6-4; clone size: .
CDR3 protein: CASSLAAETEKLFF; CDR3 DNA: TGCGCCAGCAGCTTGGCTGCGGAGACTGAAAAACTGTTTTTT; J gene: TRBJ1-4; D gene: .; V gene: TRBV5-1; clone size: .
CDR3 protein: CASSLGQADSYEQYF; CDR3 DNA: TGTGCCAGCAGCTTGGGACAGGCGGACTCCTACGAGCAGTACTTC; J gene: TRBJ2-7; D gene: .; V gene: TRBV5-4; clone size: .
CDR3 protein: CASSQGQGGSLYTEAFF; CDR3 DNA: TGTGCCAGCTCACAAGGACAGGGAGGGAGTTTGTACACTGAAGCTTTCTTT; J gene: TRBJ1-1; D gene: TRBD1; V gene: TRBV18; clone size: .
CDR3 protein: CASGLQIRDF; CDR3 DNA: TGTGCTAGTGGTTTGCAAATCCGAGACTTT; J gene: TRBJ1-1; D gene: .; V gene: TRBV12-5; clone size: .
CDR3 protein: CASSLGGRTADEQFF; CDR3 DNA: TGTGCCAGCAGCTTGGGTGGGCGGACAGCCGATGAGCAGTTCTTC; J gene: TRBJ2-1; D gene: .; V gene: TRBV5-4; clone size: once
CDR3 protein: CASSPLLEKGSGNTIYF; CDR3 DNA: TGTGCCAGCAGCCCCCTACTAGAAAAGGGGTCAGGAAACACCATATATTTT; J gene: TRBJ1-3; D gene: .; V gene: TRBV11-2; clone size: .
CDR3 protein: CASSQDRVLETQYF; CDR3 DNA: TGTGCCAGCAGCCAGGACAGGGTTTTGGAGACCCAGTACTTC; J gene: TRBJ2-5; D gene: TRBD1; V gene: TRBV7-9; clone size: .
CDR3 protein: CASSDSVTQYF; CDR3 DNA: TGTGCCAGCAGTGACAGTGTAACGCAGTATTTT; J gene: TRBJ2-3; D gene: .; V gene: TRBV2; clone size: .
CDR3 protein: CASKRTGGGEQFF; CDR3 DNA: TGTGCCAGCAAGAGGACGGGAGGGGGTGAGCAGTTCTTC; J gene: TRBJ2-1; D gene: TRBD2; V gene: TRBV5-6; clone size: .
CDR3 protein: CASSLQAGLSEQYF; CDR3 DNA: TGCGCCAGCAGCTTGCAGGCAGGGCTGTCCGAGCAGTACTTC; J gene: TRBJ2-7; D gene: .; V gene: TRBV5-1; clone size: .
CDR3 protein: CASSIGLTVSYEQYF; CDR3 DNA: TGCGCCAGCAGCATTGGACTAACCGTCTCCTACGAGCAGTACTTC; J gene: TRBJ2-7; D gene: .; V gene: TRBV5-1; clone size: .
CDR3 protein: CASSLEGGALRTDTQYF; CDR3 DNA: TGCGCCAGCAGCCTTGAGGGAGGGGCCCTCCGCACAGATACGCAGTATTTT; J gene: TRBJ2-3; D gene: TRBD2; V gene: TRBV5-1; clone size: .
CDR3 protein: CASSVDSEQFF; CDR3 DNA: TGTGCCAGCAGCGTTGACAGTGAGCAGTTCTTC; J gene: TRBJ2-1; D gene: .; V gene: TRBV11-3; clone size: .
CDR3 protein: CASRIAGVGTEAFF; CDR3 DNA: TGTGCCAGCAGAATAGCAGGGGTCGGCACTGAAGCTTTCTTT; J gene: TRBJ1-1; D gene: .; V gene: TRBV6-6; clone size: .
CDR3 protein: CASSSQGDQPQHF; CDR3 DNA: TGTGCCAGTAGCTCCCAGGGGGACCAGCCCCAGCATTTT; J gene: TRBJ1-5; D gene: TRBD1; V gene: TRBV19; clone size: once
CDR3 protein: CSVGIRFTGELFF; CDR3 DNA: TGCAGCGTTGGCATCAGGTTCACCGGGGAGCTGTTTTTT; J gene: TRBJ2-2; D gene: .; V gene: TRBV29-1; clone size: .
CDR3 protein: CASSYSQGWADTQYF; CDR3 DNA: TGTGCCAGCAGTTACTCGCAGGGCTGGGCAGATACGCAGTATTTT; J gene: TRBJ2-3; D gene: .; V gene: TRBV6-6; clone size: .
CDR3 protein: CAWSLTSGRENEQFF; CDR3 DNA: TGTGCCTGGAGCCTGACTAGCGGGAGGGAGAATGAGCAGTTCTTC; J gene: TRBJ2-1; D gene: TRBD2; V gene: TRBV30; clone size: .
CDR3 protein: CASSPGQGQIYGYTF; CDR3 DNA: TGTGCCAGCTCACCGGGACAGGGGCAGATCTATGGCTACACCTTC; J gene: TRBJ1-2; D gene: TRBD1; V gene: TRBV18; clone size: .
CDR3 protein: CASSSRQGETQYF; CDR3 DNA: TGTGCCAGCAGCTCCAGACAGGGAGAGACCCAGTACTTC; J gene: TRBJ2-5; D gene: TRBD1; V gene: TRBV7-9; clone size: .
CDR3 protein: CASSLVLMTAANEKLFF; CDR3 DNA: TGTGCCAGCAGCTTAGTCCTTATGACGGCGGCGAATGAAAAACTGTTTTTT; J gene: TRBJ1-4; D gene: .; V gene: TRBV7-2; clone size: .
CDR3 protein: CASSPGTGNQPQHF; CDR3 DNA: TGCGCCAGCAGCCCGGGGACAGGTAATCAGCCCCAGCATTTT; J gene: TRBJ1-5; D gene: TRBD1; V gene: TRBV5-1; clone size: .